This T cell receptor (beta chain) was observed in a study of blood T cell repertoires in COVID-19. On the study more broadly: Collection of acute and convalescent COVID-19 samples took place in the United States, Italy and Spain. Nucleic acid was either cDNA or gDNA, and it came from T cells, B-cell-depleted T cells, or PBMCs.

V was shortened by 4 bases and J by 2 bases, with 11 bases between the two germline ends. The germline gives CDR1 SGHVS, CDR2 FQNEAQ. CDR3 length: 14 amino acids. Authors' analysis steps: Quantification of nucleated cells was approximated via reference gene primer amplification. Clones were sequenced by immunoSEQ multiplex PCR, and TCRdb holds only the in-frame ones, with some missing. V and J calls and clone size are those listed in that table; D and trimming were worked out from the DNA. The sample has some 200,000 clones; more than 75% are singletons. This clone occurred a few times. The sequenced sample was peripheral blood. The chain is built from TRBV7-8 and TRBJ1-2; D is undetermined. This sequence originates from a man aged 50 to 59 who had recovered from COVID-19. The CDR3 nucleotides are TGTGCCAGCAGCTCGGTTGAGAAGAACTATGGCTACACCTTC. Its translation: CASSSVEKNYGYTF.